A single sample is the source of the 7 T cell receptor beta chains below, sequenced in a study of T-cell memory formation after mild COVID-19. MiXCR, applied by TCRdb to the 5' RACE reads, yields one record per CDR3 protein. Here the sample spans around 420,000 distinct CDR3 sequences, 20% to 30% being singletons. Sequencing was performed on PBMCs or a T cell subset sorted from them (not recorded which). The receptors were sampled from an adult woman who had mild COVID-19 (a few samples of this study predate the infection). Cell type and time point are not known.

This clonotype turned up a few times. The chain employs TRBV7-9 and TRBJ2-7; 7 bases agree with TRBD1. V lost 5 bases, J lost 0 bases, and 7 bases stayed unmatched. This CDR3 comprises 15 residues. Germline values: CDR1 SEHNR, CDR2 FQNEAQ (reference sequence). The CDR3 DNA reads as TGTGCCAGCAGCCCGACAGGGATAGGCTCCTACGAGCAGTACTTC. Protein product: CASSPTGIGSYEQYF.

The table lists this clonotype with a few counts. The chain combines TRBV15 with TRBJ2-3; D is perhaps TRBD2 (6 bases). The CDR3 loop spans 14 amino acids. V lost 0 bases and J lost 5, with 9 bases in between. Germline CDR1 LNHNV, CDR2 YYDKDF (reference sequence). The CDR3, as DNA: TGTGCCACCAGCAGAGATCGGAGGGTAGATACGCAGTATTTT. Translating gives CATSRDRRVDTQYF. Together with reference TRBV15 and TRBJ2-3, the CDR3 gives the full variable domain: DAMVIQNPRYQVTQFGKPVTLSCSQTLNHNVMYWYQQKSSQAPKLLFHYYDKDFNNEADTPDNFQSRRPNTSFCFLDIRSPGLGDTAMYLCATSRDRRVDTQYFGPGTRLTVL.

In nucleotides, the CDR3 is TGTGCCAGCAGCAGCCCGGGACAGGGCATGTCCCTCACAGATACGCAGTATTTT. Amino acids: CASSSPGQGMSLTDTQYF. The chain combines TRBV27 with TRBJ2-3, with 9 positions matching TRBD1. The J segment lost 2 bases and the V segment lost 6 bases, leaving 15 bases of the junction unmatched. The CDR3 has 18 amino acids. Germline V gene data show CDR1 as MNHEY and CDR2 as SMNVEV (reference sequence).

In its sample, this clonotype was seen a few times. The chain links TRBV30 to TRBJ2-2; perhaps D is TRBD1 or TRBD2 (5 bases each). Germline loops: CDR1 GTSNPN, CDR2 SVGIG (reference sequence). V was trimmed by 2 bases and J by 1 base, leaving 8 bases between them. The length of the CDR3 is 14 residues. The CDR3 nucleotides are TGTGCCTGGAGTACAGGAGGGAACACCGGGGAGCTGTTTTTT. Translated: CAWSTGGNTGELFF.

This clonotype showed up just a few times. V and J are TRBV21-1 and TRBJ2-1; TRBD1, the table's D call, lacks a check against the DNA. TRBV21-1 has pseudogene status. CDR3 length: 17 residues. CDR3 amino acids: CASSNLGRGVAYNEQFF. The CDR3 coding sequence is TGTGCCAGCAGCAATCTCGGGCGGGGGGTAGCCTACAATGAGCAGTTCTTC.

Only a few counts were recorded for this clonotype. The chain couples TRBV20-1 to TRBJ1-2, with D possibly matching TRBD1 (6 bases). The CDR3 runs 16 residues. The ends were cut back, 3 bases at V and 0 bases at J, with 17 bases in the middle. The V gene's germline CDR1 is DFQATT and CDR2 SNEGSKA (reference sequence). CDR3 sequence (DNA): TGCAGTGCTAGCCCATACAGGGAAGAGTCTAACTATGGCTACACCTTC. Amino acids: CSASPYREESNYGYTF.

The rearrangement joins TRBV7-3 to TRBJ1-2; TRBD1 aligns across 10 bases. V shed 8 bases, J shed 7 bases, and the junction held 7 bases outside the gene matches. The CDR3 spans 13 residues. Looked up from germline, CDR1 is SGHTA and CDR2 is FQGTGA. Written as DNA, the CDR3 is TGTGCCAGCGGAGCAGGGACAGGGGCTGGCTACACCTTC. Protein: CASGAGTGAGYTF.